Following are 5 T cell receptor beta chains from one sample sequenced in a study of cytomegalovirus exposure and HLA in healthy donors. Amplification used 60 Vbeta primers and 13 Jbeta primers. This table comes from immunoSEQ multiplex PCR, and its TCRdb copy is limited to in-frame clones, with some not included. There are about 62,000 clones in the sample; about 80% occur only once, and about 7.8% lies in the top ten. The sequencing input was PBMCs. The receptors come from a man aged 60 to 69 in good health and CMV-seropositive.

The chain joins TRBV5-1 to TRBJ2-7; TRBD1 matches 8 bases. The CDR3 runs to 14 residues. The germline gives CDR1 SGHRS, CDR2 YFSETQ. V dropped 3 bases and J dropped 0; count of bases not matched to a gene: 2. The CDR3 nucleotides read TGCGCCAGCAGCTCAGGGGGCAGCTCCTACGAGCAGTACTTC. Translated: CASSSGGSSYEQYF.

In this sample, this clone turned up a few times. The chain combines TRBV29-1 with TRBJ2-7; unclear D gene. Trimming cost V 7 bases and J 3 bases, with 16 bases left between them. CDR3 size: 13 residues. The germline V gene encodes CDR1 SQVTM and CDR2 ANQGSEA. CDR3 in amino acids: CSARGPPLYEQYF. For the CDR3, the DNA is TGCAGCGCTCGTGGGCCGCCCCTCTACGAGCAGTACTTC.

This chain uses TRBV9 with TRBJ2-3, with TRBD1 matching 8 bases. The CDR3 extends over 15 amino acids. CDR1 SGDLS and CDR2 YYNGEE come from the germline V gene. V was pared by 0 bases and J by 3 bases, with 3 bases of the junction left unmatched. CDR3 bases: TGTGCCAGCAGCGTAGCCACAGGGGGGACAGATACGCAGTATTTT. This codes for CASSVATGGTDTQYF.

This clone was observed once. This chain connects TRBV5-1 to TRBJ2-3; TRBD2 agrees at 11 bases. The CDR3 spans 15 residues. Germline CDR1 and CDR2: SGHRS and YFSETQ. Trimming at V came to 2 bases and at J to 4 bases, leaving 3 bases not matched to a gene. As DNA, the CDR3 is TGCGCCAGCAGCTTTAGCGGGAGGGCCCCAGATACGCAGTATTTT. Encoded protein: CASSFSGRAPDTQYF.

The chain joins TRBV11-3 to TRBJ2-2; 9 nucleotides align to TRBD1. CDR3 size: 19 residues. Germline CDR1 reads SGHNT; CDR2 reads YENEEA. The V and J ends lost 1 base and 1 base, in that order; junction bases with no gene match: 10. The CDR3 DNA follows: TGTGCCAGCAGCTTAGGACTTTGGGACAGGGATGTGAACACCGGGGAGCTGTTTTTT. Protein: CASSLGLWDRDVNTGELFF.